These 6 T cell receptor beta chains originate from one sample sequenced in a study of T-cell memory formation after mild COVID-19. TCRdb re-analysed the 5' RACE reads in MiXCR, keeping a single row per CDR3 protein. This sample has a few hundred thousand distinct CDR3 sequences, with 25% found just once. Sequenced: PBMCs or a T cell subset sorted from them (not recorded which). These receptors all stem from an adult woman who had mild COVID-19 (a few samples of this study predate the infection). Cell type and time point are not known.

This clonotype was recorded a few times. This chain links TRBV5-5 with TRBJ2-2, with D uncertain. The CDR3 has 15 residues. Trimming took off 5 bases at V and 3 bases at J, with 14 bases between the two ends. CDR1 and CDR2 from the germline V gene are SGHKS and YYEKEE (reference sequence). This CDR3 is CASRSSPSHTGELFF. Written as DNA, the CDR3 is TGTGCCAGCAGGAGCTCCCCAAGCCACACCGGGGAGCTGTTTTTT.

Only a few counts were recorded for this clonotype. The V and J genes are TRBV29-1 and TRBJ2-1; 9 bases line up with TRBD2. J gave up 8 bases and V 6 bases, and 8 bases lay outside the gene matches. The CDR3 has 13 residues. CDR1 SQVTM and CDR2 ANQGSEA come from the germline V gene. This chain's CDR3 is CSVIPGLAYEQFF. The CDR3 nucleotides are TGCAGCGTCATTCCGGGACTAGCATATGAGCAGTTCTTC.

This clonotype has only a few counts. The gene calls are TRBV4-1 and TRBJ2-3, with 9 nucleotides matching TRBD1. There are 16 residues in the CDR3. After removal of 4 bases from V and 4 bases from J, the junction contained 9 bases not matched to a gene. The V gene's germline CDR1 is MGHRA and CDR2 YSYEKL. This CDR3 is CASSLIGQGPSDTQYF. In nucleotides, the CDR3 is TGCGCCAGCAGCCTAATAGGACAGGGGCCCTCAGATACGCAGTATTTT.

This clonotype was seen only a few times. The J gene is TRBJ2-3, the V gene TRBV3-1; no reliable D call. The CDR3 covers 15 residues. Germline V gene data show CDR1 as LGHDT and CDR2 as YNNKEL (reference sequence). V lost 1 base and J lost 4, with 12 bases in between. The CDR3 reads CASSQVALLPDTQYF. The CDR3, as DNA: TGTGCCAGCAGCCAAGTCGCATTGCTCCCAGATACGCAGTATTTT.

The chain combines TRBV18 with TRBJ2-3, with D possibly being TRBD1 (5 bases). The germline V gene encodes CDR1 KGHSH and CDR2 LQKENI. Trimming took off 2 bases at V and 6 bases at J, with 15 bases between the two ends. CDR3 length: 15 amino acids. In DNA form, the CDR3 reads TGTGCCAGCTCACCAGGGCAGGGTCATCTCGATACGCAGTATTTT. Its protein is CASSPGQGHLDTQYF.

The chain employs TRBV12-3 or TRBV12-4 and TRBJ1-1, with D tentatively TRBD1 (5 bases). This CDR3 contains 11 residues. The V end was cut by 6 bases, the J end by 11 bases, with 13 bases between. CDR3 sequence (DNA): TGTGCCAGCAGGGGGACTTATAGGGCTTTCTTT. Translating gives CASRGTYRAFF.